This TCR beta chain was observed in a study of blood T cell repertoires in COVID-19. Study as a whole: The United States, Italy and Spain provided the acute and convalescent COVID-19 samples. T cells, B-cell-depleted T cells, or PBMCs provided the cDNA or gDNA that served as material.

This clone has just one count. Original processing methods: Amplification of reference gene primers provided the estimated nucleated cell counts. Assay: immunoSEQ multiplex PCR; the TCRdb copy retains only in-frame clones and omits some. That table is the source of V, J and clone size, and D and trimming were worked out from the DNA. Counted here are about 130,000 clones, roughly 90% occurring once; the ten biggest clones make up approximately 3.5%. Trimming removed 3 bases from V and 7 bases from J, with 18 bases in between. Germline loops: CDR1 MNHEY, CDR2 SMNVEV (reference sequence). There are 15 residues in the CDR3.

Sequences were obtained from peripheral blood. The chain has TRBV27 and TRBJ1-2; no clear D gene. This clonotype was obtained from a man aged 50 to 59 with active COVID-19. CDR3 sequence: CASSFSSRAAGGYTF. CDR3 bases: TGTGCCAGCAGTTTTTCGAGTCGGGCGGCGGGTGGCTACACCTTC.